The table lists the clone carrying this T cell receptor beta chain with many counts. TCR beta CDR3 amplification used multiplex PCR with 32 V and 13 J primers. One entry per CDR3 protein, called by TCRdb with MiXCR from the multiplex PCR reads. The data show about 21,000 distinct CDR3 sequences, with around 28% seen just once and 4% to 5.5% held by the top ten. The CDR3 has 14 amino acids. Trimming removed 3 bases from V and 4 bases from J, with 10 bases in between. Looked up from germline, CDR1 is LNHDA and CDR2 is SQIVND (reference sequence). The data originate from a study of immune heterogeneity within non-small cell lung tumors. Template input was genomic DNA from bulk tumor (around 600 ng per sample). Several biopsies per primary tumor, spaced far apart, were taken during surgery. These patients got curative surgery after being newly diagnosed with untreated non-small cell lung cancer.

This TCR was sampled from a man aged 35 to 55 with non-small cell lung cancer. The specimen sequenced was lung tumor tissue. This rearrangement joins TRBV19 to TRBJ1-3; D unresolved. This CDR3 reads CASSISRSGNTIYF. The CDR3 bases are TGTGCCAGTAGTATCTCCCGGTCCGGAAACACCATATATTTT.